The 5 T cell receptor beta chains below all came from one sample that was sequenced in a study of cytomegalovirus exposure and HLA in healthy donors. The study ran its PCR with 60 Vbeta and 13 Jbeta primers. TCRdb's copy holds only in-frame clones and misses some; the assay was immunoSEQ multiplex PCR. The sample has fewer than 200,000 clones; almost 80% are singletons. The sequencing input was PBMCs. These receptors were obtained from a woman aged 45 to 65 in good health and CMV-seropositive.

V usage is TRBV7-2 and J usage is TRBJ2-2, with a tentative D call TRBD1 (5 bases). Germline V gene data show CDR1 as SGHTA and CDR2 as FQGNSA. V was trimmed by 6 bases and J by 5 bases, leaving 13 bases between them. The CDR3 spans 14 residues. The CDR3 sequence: CASSNHPGTGELFF. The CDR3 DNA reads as TGTGCCAGCAGTAATCATCCAGGGACCGGGGAGCTGTTTTTT.

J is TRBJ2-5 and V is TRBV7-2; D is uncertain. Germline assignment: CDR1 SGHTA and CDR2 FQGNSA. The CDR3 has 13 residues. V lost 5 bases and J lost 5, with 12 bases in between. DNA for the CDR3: TGTGCCAGCAGCGTCCAGCGTCCCGAGACCCAGTACTTC. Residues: CASSVQRPETQYF.

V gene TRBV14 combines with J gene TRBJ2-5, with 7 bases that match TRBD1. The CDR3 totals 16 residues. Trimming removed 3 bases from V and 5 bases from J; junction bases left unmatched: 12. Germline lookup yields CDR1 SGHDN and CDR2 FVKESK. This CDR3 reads CASSHPQGPSTETQYF. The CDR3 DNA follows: TGTGCCAGCAGCCATCCACAGGGGCCCAGTACCGAGACCCAGTACTTC.

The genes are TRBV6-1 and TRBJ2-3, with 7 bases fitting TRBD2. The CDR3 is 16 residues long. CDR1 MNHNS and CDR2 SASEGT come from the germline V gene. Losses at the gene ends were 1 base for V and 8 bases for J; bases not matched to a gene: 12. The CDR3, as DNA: TGTGCCAGCAGTGAAGTGGCTAGCGGCCTATTAGGTACGCAGTATTTT. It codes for CASSEVASGLLGTQYF.

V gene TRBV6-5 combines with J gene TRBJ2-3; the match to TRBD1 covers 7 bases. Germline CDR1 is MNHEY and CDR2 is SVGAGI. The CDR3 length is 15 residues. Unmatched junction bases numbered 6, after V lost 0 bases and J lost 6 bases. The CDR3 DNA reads TGTGCCAGCAGTTACTCGATAGGGGGCATCGATACGCAGTATTTT. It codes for CASSYSIGGIDTQYF.